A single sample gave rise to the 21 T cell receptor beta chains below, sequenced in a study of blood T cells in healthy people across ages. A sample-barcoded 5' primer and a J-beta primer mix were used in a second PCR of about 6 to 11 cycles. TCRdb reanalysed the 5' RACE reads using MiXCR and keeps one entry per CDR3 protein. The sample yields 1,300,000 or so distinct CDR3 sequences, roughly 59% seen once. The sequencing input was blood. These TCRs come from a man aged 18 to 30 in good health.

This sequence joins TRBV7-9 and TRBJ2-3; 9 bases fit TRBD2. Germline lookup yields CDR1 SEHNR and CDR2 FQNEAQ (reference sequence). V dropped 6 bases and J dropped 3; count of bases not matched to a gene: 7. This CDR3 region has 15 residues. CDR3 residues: CASSPPGLATDTQYF. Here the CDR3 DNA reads TGTGCCAGCAGTCCACCGGGACTAGCAACAGATACGCAGTATTTT.

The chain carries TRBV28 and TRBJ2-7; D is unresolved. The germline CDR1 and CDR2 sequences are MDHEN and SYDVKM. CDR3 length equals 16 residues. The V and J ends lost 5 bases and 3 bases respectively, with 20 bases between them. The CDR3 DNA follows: TGTGCCAGCAGTCTCCCCCCCAACCCGGCGTACTACGAGCAGTACTTC. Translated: CASSLPPNPAYYEQYF.

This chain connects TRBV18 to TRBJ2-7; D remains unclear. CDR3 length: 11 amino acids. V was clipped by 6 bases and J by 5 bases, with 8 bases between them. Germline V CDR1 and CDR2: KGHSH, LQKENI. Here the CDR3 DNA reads TGTGCCAGCTCTTCGGTAGACGAGCAGTACTTC. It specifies CASSSVDEQYF.

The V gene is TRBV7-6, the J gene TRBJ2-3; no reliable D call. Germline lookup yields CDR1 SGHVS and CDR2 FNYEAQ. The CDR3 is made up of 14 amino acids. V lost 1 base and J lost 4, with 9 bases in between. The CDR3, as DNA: TGTGCCAGCAGCTTAGTCTTAGGGTCAGATACGCAGTATTTT. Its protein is CASSLVLGSDTQYF. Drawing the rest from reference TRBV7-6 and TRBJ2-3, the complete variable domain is GAGVSQSPRYKVTKRGQDVALRCDPISGHVSLYWYRQALGQGPEFLTYFNYEAQQDKSGLPNDRFSAERPEGSISTLTIQRTEQRDSAMYRCASSLVLGSDTQYFGPGTRLTVL.

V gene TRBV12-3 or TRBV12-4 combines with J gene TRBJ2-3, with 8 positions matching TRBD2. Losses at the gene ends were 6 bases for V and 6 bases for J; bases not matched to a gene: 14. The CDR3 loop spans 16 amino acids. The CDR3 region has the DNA TGTGCCAGCAGCCCCCCGGGAGGGCCTCTGCGTGATACGCAGTATTTT. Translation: CASSPPGGPLRDTQYF.

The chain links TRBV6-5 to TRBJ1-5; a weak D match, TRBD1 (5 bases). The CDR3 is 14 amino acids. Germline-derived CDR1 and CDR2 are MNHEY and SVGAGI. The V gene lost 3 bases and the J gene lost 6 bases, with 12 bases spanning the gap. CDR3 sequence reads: CASSYRGDRQPQHF. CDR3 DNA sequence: TGTGCCAGCAGTTATCGGGGGGATCGTCAGCCCCAGCATTTT.

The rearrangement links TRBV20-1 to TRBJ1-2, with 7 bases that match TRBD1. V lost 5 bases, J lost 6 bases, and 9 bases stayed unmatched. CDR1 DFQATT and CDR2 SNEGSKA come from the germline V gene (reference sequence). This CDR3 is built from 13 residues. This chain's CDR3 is CSADADRENGYTF. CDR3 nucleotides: TGCAGTGCTGACGCTGACAGGGAAAATGGCTACACCTTC.

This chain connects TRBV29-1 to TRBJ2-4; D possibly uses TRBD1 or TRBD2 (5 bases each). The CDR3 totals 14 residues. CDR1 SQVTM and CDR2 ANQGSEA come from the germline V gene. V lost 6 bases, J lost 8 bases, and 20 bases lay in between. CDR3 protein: CSVGHSGKWDIQYF. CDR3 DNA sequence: TGCAGCGTCGGACATTCCGGGAAATGGGACATTCAGTACTTC. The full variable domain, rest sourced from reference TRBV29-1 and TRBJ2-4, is SAVISQKPSRDICQRGTSLTIQCQVDSQVTMMFWYRQQPGQSLTLIATANQGSEATYESGFVIDKFPISRPNLTFSTLTVSNMSPEDSSIYLCSVGHSGKWDIQYFGAGTRLSVL.

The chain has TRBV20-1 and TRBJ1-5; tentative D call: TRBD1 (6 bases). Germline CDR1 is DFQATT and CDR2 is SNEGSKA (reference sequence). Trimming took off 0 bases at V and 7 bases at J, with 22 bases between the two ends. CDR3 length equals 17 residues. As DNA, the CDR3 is TGCAGTGCTAGAGATTTGAAAACCGGACAGAGTGGACAGCCCCAGCATTTT. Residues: CSARDLKTGQSGQPQHF.

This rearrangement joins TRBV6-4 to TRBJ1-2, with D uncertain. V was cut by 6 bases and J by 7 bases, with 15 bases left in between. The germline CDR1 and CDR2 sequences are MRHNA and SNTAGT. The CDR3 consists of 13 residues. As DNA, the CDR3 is TGTGCCAGCAGCGCCTGGGAGGGTACTGGCTACACCTTC. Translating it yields CASSAWEGTGYTF.

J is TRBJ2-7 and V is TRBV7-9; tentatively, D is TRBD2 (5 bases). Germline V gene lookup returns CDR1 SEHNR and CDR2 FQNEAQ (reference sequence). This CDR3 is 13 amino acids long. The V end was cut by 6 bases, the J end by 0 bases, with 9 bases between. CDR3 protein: CASRYGSSYEQYF. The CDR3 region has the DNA TGTGCCAGCAGGTATGGGAGCTCCTACGAGCAGTACTTC.

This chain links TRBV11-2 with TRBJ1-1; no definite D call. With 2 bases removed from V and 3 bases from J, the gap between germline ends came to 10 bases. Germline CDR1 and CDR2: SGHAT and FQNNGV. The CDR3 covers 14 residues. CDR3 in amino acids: CASSLPGSHTEAFF. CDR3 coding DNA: TGTGCCAGCAGCTTACCCGGATCCCACACTGAAGCTTTCTTT.

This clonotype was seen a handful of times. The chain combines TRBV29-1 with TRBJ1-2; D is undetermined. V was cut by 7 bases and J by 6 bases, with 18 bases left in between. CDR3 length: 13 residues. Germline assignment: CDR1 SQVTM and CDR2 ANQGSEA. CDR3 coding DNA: TGCAGCGCCCGGTCGTCCCAAGGTGATGGCTACACCTTC. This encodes CSARSSQGDGYTF.

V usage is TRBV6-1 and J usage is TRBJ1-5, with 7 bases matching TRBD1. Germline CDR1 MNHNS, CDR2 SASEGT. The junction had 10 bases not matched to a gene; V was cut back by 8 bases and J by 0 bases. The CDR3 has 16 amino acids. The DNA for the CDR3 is TGTGCCAGCGGGGACGGCAGGGGGTATAGCAATCAGCCCCAGCATTTT. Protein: CASGDGRGYSNQPQHF.

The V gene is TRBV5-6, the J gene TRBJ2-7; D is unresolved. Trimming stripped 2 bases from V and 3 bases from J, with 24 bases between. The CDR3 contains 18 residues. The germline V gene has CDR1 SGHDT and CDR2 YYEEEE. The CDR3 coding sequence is TGTGCCAGCAGCTTCCGGACCCTCTCCAATCCAGGCCACTACGAGCAGTACTTC. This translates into CASSFRTLSNPGHYEQYF.

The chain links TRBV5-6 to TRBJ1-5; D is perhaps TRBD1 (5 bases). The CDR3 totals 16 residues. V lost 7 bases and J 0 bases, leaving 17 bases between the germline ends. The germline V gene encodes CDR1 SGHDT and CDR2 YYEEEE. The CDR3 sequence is CASSERAGGSNQPQHF. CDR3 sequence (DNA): TGTGCCAGCTCCGAAAGGGCTGGGGGTAGCAATCAGCCCCAGCATTTT.

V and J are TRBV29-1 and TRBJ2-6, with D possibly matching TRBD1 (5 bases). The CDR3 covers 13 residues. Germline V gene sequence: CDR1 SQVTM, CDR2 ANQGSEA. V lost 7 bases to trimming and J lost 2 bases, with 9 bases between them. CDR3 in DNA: TGCAGCGCAACCAGGGCTGGGGCCAACGTCCTGACTTTC. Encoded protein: CSATRAGANVLTF.

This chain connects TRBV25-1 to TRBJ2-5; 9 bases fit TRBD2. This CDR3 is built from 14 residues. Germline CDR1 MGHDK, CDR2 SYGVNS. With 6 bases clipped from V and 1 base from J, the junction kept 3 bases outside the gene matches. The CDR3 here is CASSGTSSQETQYF. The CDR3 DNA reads TGTGCCAGCAGCGGGACTAGCAGCCAAGAGACCCAGTACTTC.

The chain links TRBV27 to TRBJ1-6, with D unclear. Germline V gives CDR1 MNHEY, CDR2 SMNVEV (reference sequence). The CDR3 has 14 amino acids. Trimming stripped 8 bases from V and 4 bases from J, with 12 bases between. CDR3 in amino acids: CASRLALYNSPLHF. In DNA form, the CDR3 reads TGTGCCAGCCGACTGGCTCTATATAATTCACCCCTCCACTTT.

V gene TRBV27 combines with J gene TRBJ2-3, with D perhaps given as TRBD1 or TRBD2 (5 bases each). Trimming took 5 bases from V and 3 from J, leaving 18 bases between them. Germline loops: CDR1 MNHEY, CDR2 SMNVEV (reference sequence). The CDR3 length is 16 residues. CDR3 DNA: TGTGCCAGCAGTCCATCCTTAGGGACCGGGACAGATACGCAGTATTTT. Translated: CASSPSLGTGTDTQYF.

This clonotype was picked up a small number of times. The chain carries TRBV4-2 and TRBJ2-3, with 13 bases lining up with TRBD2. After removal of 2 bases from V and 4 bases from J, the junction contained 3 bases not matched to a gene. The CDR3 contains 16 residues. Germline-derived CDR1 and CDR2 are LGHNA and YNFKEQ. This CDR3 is CASSQIGTSGADTQYF. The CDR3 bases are TGTGCCAGCAGCCAAATTGGGACTAGCGGGGCAGATACGCAGTATTTT.